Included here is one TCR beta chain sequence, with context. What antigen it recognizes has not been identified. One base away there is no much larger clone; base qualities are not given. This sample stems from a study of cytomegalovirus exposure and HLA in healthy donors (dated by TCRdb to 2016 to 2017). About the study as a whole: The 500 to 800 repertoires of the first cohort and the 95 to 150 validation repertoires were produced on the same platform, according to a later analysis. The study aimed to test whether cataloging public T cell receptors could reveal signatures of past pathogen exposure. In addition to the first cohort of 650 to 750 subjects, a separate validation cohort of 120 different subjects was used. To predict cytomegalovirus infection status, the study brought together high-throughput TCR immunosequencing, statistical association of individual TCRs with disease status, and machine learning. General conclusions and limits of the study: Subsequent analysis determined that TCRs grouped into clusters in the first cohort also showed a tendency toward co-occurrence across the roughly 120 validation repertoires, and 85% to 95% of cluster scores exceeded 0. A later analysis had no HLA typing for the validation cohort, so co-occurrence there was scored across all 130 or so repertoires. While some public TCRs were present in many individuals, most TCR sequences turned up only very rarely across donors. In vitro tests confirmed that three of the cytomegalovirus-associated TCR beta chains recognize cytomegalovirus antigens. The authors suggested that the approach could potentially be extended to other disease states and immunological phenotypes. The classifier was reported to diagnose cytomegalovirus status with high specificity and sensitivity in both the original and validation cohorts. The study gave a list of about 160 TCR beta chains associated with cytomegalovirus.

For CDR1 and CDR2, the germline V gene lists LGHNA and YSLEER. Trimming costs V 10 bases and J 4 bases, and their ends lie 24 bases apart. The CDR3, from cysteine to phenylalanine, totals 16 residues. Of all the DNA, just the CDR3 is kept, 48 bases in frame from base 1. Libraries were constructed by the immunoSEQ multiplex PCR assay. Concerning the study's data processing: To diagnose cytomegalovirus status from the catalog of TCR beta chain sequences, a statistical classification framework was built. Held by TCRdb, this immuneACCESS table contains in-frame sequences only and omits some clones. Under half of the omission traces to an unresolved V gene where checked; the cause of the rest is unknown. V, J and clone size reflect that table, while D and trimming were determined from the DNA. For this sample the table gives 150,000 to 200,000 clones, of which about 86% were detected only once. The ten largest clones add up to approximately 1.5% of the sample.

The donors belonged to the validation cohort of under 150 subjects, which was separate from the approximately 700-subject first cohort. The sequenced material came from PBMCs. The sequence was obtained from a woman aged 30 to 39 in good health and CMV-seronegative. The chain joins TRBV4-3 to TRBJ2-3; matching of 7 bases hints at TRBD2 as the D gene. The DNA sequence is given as TGCGCCACCTCCAGGGACTACCCCTCAGGGGCAGATACGCAGTATTTT. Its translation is CATSRDYPSGADTQYF.